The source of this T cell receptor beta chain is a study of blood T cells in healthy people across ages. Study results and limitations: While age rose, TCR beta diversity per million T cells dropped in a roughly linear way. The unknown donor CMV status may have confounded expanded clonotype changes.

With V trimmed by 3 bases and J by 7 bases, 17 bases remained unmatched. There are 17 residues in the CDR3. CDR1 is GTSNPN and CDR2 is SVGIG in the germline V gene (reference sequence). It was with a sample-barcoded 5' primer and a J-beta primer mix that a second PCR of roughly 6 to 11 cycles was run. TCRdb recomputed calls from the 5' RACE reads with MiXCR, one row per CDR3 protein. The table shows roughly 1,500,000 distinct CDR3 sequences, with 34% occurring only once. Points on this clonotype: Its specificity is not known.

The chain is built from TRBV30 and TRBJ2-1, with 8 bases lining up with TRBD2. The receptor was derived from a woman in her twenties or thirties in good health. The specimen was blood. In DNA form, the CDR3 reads TGTGCCTGGAGGCCCCGGTTGAGCGGGAGAGAAACAAATGAGCAGTTCTTC. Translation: CAWRPRLSGRETNEQFF.